What follows are 14 T cell receptor beta chains derived from one specimen sequenced in a study of CD8+ T cells in alopecia areata. Treatment noted: oral pan-JAK inhibitor, 5-10 mg twice daily. Investigators isolated RNA and reverse transcribed it into cDNA to act as the sequencing template. Here immunoSEQ multiplex PCR was the method, and the copy in TCRdb shows in-frame clones only, minus some. The sample shows over 150,000 clones, about three fifths of them seen only once. The sample in question was CD8+ T cells sorted from blood, obtained at week 24, from a patient treated with tofacitinib. Every receptor here comes from a human donor with alopecia areata.

This clone occurred a few times. The chain has TRBV2 and TRBJ1-2, with a possible D match to TRBD1 (6 bases). Looked up from germline, CDR1 is SNHLY and CDR2 is FYNNEI. V dropped 4 bases and J dropped 7 bases, with 19 bases sitting between them. This CDR3 has 15 residues. In DNA form, the CDR3 reads TGTGCCAGCAGTGGAAGACAGGTGATCCATCGTGGCTACACCTTC. This gives the protein CASSGRQVIHRGYTF.

The CDR3 protein is CASSVGAGLQPQHF. For the CDR3, the DNA is TGTGCCAGCAGCGTAGGCGCAGGTCTCCAGCCCCAGCATTTT. The J gene is TRBJ1-5, the V gene TRBV9; unclear D gene. CDR1 is SGDLS and CDR2 is YYNGEE in the germline V gene. This CDR3 has 14 residues. V shed 0 bases and J shed 7 bases, with 11 bases lying between them.

This clone was observed a few times. The chain recombines TRBV23-1 with TRBJ2-7; TRBD1 matches at 11 bases. TRBV23-1 is sorted into the ORF group, with uncertain function. This CDR3 spans 16 amino acids. Trimming took 2 bases from V and 4 from J; bases not matched to a gene: 7. The CDR3 here is CASSQTRGTGGYEQYF. The CDR3, as DNA: TGCGCCAGCAGTCAAACTCGAGGGACAGGGGGGTACGAGCAGTACTTC.

The chain couples TRBV2 to TRBJ2-7, with a weak D call TRBD2 (6 bases). From germline, CDR1 is SNHLY and CDR2 FYNNEI. The CDR3 loop spans 13 amino acids. V was trimmed by 4 bases and J by 7 bases, leaving 14 bases between them. This CDR3 is CASSGSLSGEQYF. The CDR3 nucleotides are TGTGCCAGCAGTGGATCCCTGAGCGGGGAGCAGTACTTC.

Concerning this clone itself: At the DNA level, this CDR3 is encoded by other sequences in the same sample as well. For the CDR3, the DNA is TGTGCCAGCAGCTACGGACAGGGTAATTCACCCCTCCACTTT. Amino acids: CASSYGQGNSPLHF. This sequence joins TRBV5-6 and TRBJ1-6, with 8 bases identical to TRBD1. V gave up 3 bases and J gave up 6 bases; unmatched junction bases: 2. The CDR3 spans 14 residues. Germline-derived CDR1 and CDR2 are SGHDT and YYEEEE.

This clone was seen more than once but under ten times. This chain joins TRBV29-1 and TRBJ2-7, with TRBD1 identical over 7 bases. The CDR3 contains 13 residues. V shed 6 bases, J shed 0 bases, and the junction held 5 bases outside the gene matches. The germline V gene encodes CDR1 SQVTM and CDR2 ANQGSEA. The CDR3 DNA reads TGCAGCGTCGGGACAGCCATCTCCTACGAGCAGTACTTC. Its protein product is CSVGTAISYEQYF.

There are many counts of this clone. The chain joins TRBV6-6 to TRBJ2-5; D is possibly TRBD1 (5 bases). In germline, CDR1 is MNHNY, CDR2 SVGAGI (reference sequence). The CDR3 length is 13 residues. V was cut by 5 bases and J by 0 bases, with 7 bases left in between. CDR3 residues: CASSDSYQETQYF. CDR3 DNA sequence: TGTGCCAGCAGTGACAGCTACCAAGAGACCCAGTACTTC.

This clone was detected only once. The V and J genes are TRBV14 and TRBJ2-5, with 7 bases lining up with TRBD1. The V gene end was trimmed by 1 base and the J gene end by 2 bases; junction bases not matched to a gene: 4. Germline CDR1 SGHDN, CDR2 FVKESK. The CDR3 covers 15 residues. CDR3 sequence: CASSQGGRGQETQYF. Here the CDR3 DNA reads TGTGCCAGCAGCCAAGGAGGCAGGGGGCAAGAGACCCAGTACTTC. The variable domain in full, completed from reference TRBV14 and TRBJ2-5, reads EAGVTQFPSHSVIEKGQTVTLRCDPISGHDNLYWYRRVMGKEIKFLLHFVKESKQDESGMPNNRFLAERTGGTYSTLKVQPAELEDSGVYFCASSQGGRGQETQYFGPGTRLLVL.

The V and J genes are TRBV6-5 and TRBJ1-1, with D possibly being TRBD1 (5 bases). The germline V gene has CDR1 MNHEY and CDR2 SVGAGI. The CDR3 consists of 14 residues. V was shortened by 2 bases and J by 0 bases, with 7 bases between the two germline ends. The CDR3 spells CASSYKGLNTEAFF. The CDR3 nucleotides read TGTGCCAGCAGTTACAAGGGGTTGAACACTGAAGCTTTCTTT.

This clone was counted only a few times. The chain has TRBV5-1 and TRBJ2-7; perhaps TRBD1 as D (5 bases). This CDR3 is built from 13 residues. Looked up from germline, CDR1 is SGHRS and CDR2 is YFSETQ. V was pared by 6 bases and J by 2 bases, with 12 bases between. The CDR3 loop is CASNGRAPYEQYF. CDR3 in DNA: TGCGCCAGCAATGGCAGGGCGCCCTACGAGCAGTACTTC.

The gene calls are TRBV30 and TRBJ1-1; D is unclear. Trimming stripped 6 bases from V and 4 bases from J, with 12 bases between. CDR1 and CDR2 (germline): GTSNPN, SVGIG (reference sequence). This CDR3 comprises 12 residues. CDR3 amino acids: CACEVPGTEAFF. The CDR3 DNA follows: TGTGCCTGTGAAGTCCCCGGCACTGAAGCTTTCTTT.

This clone was seen a few times. The chain couples TRBV11-2 to TRBJ2-1; 9 bases map to TRBD2. Germline V CDR1 and CDR2: SGHAT, FQNNGV. The CDR3 loop spans 15 amino acids. V shed 5 bases and J 3 bases; nucleotides not matched to a gene: 5. The CDR3 loop reads CASSLTSGFYNEQFF. As DNA, the CDR3 is TGTGCCAGCAGCCTGACTAGCGGCTTCTACAATGAGCAGTTCTTC.

The rearrangement uses TRBV10-3 and TRBJ2-3, with 8 bases fitting TRBD1. The trim removed 6 bases at V and 6 bases at J, leaving 14 bases unmatched. CDR1 is ENHRY and CDR2 is SYGVKD in the germline V gene. This CDR3 contains 16 residues. The CDR3 DNA reads as TGTGCCATCAGCCCCGACAGGGGAGTAATATTGGATACGCAGTATTTT. Translated: CAISPDRGVILDTQYF.

The chain combines TRBV19 with TRBJ2-3; no reliable D call. Germline V gene lookup returns CDR1 LNHDA and CDR2 SQIVND (reference sequence). Trimming removed 8 bases at V and 5 bases at J, with 8 bases between. The length of the CDR3 is 11 residues. CDR3 in amino acids: CASHYLDTQYF. In DNA, the CDR3 is TGTGCCAGTCACTATTTAGATACGCAGTATTTT.